This is a list of T cell receptor beta chains from one sample in a study of T cells after yellow fever vaccination. From the 5' RACE reads, TCRdb called clonotypes with MiXCR, one entry per CDR3 protein. The table records a few hundred thousand distinct CDR3 sequences, about 4% of them present only once. This material consisted of PBMCs, taken 5 days after the yellow fever booster vaccination. These receptors all come from a young man who received the YFV17D yellow fever vaccine. Both conserved end residues are trimmed from each CDR3. Expanded clones get a size class; other rows say once, few or many, or leave the size out.

CDR3aa	abundance	v_gene	j_gene
ASSPGLAGRSDTQY	.	TRBV7-2	TRBJ2-3
SAESIGYT	many	TRBV20-1	TRBJ1-2
ASSPPLQGLGGNEQF	few	TRBV18	TRBJ2-1
AIRTTGTSEADTQY	few	TRBV10-3	TRBJ2-3
ASSLGLYSGANVLT	many	TRBV27	TRBJ2-6
ASSWVKGTDTQY	.	TRBV3-1	TRBJ2-3
ASSQPPGGSGETQY	few	TRBV4-2	TRBJ2-5
ASSESHQGAGNTIY	.	TRBV25-1	TRBJ1-3
ASSSGTGNYGYT	.	TRBV5-5	TRBJ1-2
ASSYPPDRGLDTQY	few	TRBV6-6	TRBJ2-3
ASETSGGAFSGELF	.	TRBV7-6	TRBJ2-2
AWSFLSSGNEQF	many	TRBV30	TRBJ2-1
ASSQGRGGYNEQF	many	TRBV4-3	TRBJ2-1
ASSLPGGGGRGDTQY	few	TRBV5-4	TRBJ2-3
ASQPTVNYGYT	.	TRBV19	TRBJ1-2
ASSFTGNLAKNIQY	few	TRBV6-5	TRBJ2-4
ASSGSLVLTDTQY	few	TRBV18	TRBJ2-3
SARRDSYEQY	many	TRBV20-1	TRBJ2-7
ATRDRDRLYSNQPQH	.	TRBV19	TRBJ1-5
SVEGEDTRYNNYGYT	few	TRBV29-1	TRBJ1-2
ASSYQGWGDEQF	.	TRBV6-6	TRBJ2-1
ASSANSGGQETQY	.	TRBV7-2	TRBJ2-5
ASSRGDRELSEQF	.	TRBV5-4	TRBJ2-1
SARDMGRGPSNIQY	many	TRBV20-1	TRBJ2-4
ASSPNMASEPQH	many	TRBV18	TRBJ1-5
ASRSPGGEGTDTQY	few	TRBV5-1	TRBJ2-3
ASNLPGTGLYGYT	few	TRBV28	TRBJ1-2
ASSRSPGQPQH	.	TRBV19	TRBJ1-5
ASGLRPLLSNTDTQY	many	TRBV12-5	TRBJ2-3
AWGEGGSVLETQY	few	TRBV23-1	TRBJ2-5
ASSLEVGGARGNTIY	few	TRBV11-2	TRBJ1-3
ASSPPVASGANVLT	.	TRBV5-1	TRBJ2-6
SAGRQRGANVLT	.	TRBV20-1	TRBJ2-6
AWSVREVSPLH	few	TRBV30	TRBJ1-6
ASRSRRNYNSPLH	many	TRBV6-5	TRBJ1-6